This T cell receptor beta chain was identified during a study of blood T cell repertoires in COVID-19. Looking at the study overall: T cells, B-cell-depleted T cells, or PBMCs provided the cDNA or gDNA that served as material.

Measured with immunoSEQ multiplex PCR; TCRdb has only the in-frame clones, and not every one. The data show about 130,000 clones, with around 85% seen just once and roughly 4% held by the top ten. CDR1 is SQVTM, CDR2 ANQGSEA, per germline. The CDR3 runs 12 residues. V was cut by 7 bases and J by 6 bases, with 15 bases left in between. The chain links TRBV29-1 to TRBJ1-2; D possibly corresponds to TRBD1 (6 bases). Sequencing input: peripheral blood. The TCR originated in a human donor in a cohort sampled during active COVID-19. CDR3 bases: TGCAGCGGATACAGGGTAGAGGATGGCTACACCTTC. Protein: CSGYRVEDGYTF.